Listed below are T cell receptor beta chains from one sample, sequenced in a study of blood T cell repertoires in COVID-19. Using immunoSEQ multiplex PCR, the repertoire was profiled, and TCRdb retains in-frame clones only, with some absent. The repertoire includes 20,000 to 30,000 clones, over 90% of them detected once, and roughly 2.1% sits in the top ten. Sample: peripheral blood. These receptors came from a human donor in a cohort sampled during active COVID-19. Each CDR3 is given with its conserved first and last residue. Each record gives: V gene, J gene, clone size, D gene, CDR3 DNA, CDR3 protein. D genes are given only for firm matches. Not every row has a clone size; where given, it reads once, few, many or a size class.

V: TRBV5-5
J: TRBJ1-1
size: -
D: -
DNA: TGTGCCAGCAGCTTGGCACGGGAGAACACTGAAGCTTTCTTT
CDR3: CASSLARENTEAFF

V: TRBV28
J: TRBJ2-3
size: -
D: -
DNA: TGTGCCAGCCGGACAGAAGATACGCAGTATTTT
CDR3: CASRTEDTQYF

V: TRBV1
J: TRBJ1-6
size: few
D: -
DNA: TGCACCAGCAGCCAAGTTTCCAAGGGAGCTGAGAATTCACCCCTCCACTTT
CDR3: CTSSQVSKGAENSPLHF

V: TRBV7-6
J: TRBJ1-5
size: -
D: -
DNA: TGTGCCAGCAGCTTAGCTTTTTGTGCAGGGAGGAATCAGCCCCAGCATTTT
CDR3: CASSLAFCAGRNQPQHF

V: TRBV28
J: TRBJ1-2
size: -
D: -
DNA: TGTGCCAGCAGCCTGGGGGGGACTACTAACTATGGCTACACCTTC
CDR3: CASSLGGTTNYGYTF

V: TRBV20-1
J: TRBJ1-5
size: -
D: TRBD1
DNA: TGCAGTGCTGGTGGACAGGGCGGCCAGCCCCAGCATTTT
CDR3: CSAGGQGGQPQHF

V: TRBV6-2/TRBV6-3
J: TRBJ1-2
size: -
D: TRBD1
DNA: TGTGCCAGCAGTTCACCTCAAACAGGGGCGCGAGGTGGCTACACCTTC
CDR3: CASSSPQTGARGGYTF

V: TRBV5-1
J: TRBJ2-5
size: -
D: -
DNA: TGCGCCAGCAGCTTGGGGGCCGGGATAGATATGGAGACCCAGTACTTC
CDR3: CASSLGAGIDMETQYF

V: TRBV10-1
J: TRBJ2-7
size: once
D: -
DNA: TGCGCCAGCAGGGCGAGTGGACACATCTACGAGCAGTACTTC
CDR3: CASRASGHIYEQYF

V: TRBV10-2
J: TRBJ2-5
size: -
D: -
DNA: TGCGCCAGCACACCCCAGGGGGGACTGGAGACCCAGTACTTC
CDR3: CASTPQGGLETQYF

V: TRBV2
J: TRBJ2-2
size: -
D: -
DNA: TGTGCCAGCACCCGGGGTCCCGCGAACACCGGGGAGCTGTTTTTT
CDR3: CASTRGPANTGELFF

V: TRBV3-1/TRBV3-2
J: TRBJ1-1
size: -
D: -
DNA: TGTGCCAGCAGCCACCAGGGTGTGAACACTGAAGCTTTCTTT
CDR3: CASSHQGVNTEAFF

V: TRBV9
J: TRBJ1-1
size: -
D: -
DNA: TGTGCCAGCAGCGTAGCTATGAACACTGAAGCTTTCTTT
CDR3: CASSVAMNTEAFF

V: TRBV15
J: TRBJ2-3
size: once
D: TRBD1
DNA: TGTGCCACCAGCAGTCGGACAGGGACATATACGCAGTATTTT
CDR3: CATSSRTGTYTQYF

V: TRBV30
J: TRBJ2-5
size: once
D: -
DNA: TGTGCCTGGAGTCCGGGTGGAGGGGAGACCCAGTACTTC
CDR3: CAWSPGGGETQYF

V: TRBV7-9
J: TRBJ1-2
size: -
D: -
DNA: TGTGCCAGCAGCTTAATAGCTAACTATGGCTACACCTTC
CDR3: CASSLIANYGYTF

V: TRBV5-1
J: TRBJ2-5
size: -
D: TRBD2
DNA: TGCGCCAGCAGCTTATCGGGGGGAGTGGAGACCCAGTACTTC
CDR3: CASSLSGGVETQYF

V: TRBV9
J: TRBJ1-3
size: -
D: -
DNA: TGTGCCAGCAGCGGACGGCAGGGAGGAAACACCATATATTTT
CDR3: CASSGRQGGNTIYF

V: TRBV6-1
J: TRBJ1-5
size: -
D: -
DNA: TGTGCCAGCAGTGAAAAAGGGAGGAATCAGCCCCAGCATTTT
CDR3: CASSEKGRNQPQHF

V: TRBV3-1/TRBV3-2
J: TRBJ1-3
size: -
D: -
DNA: TGTGCCAGCAGCCTTATCGGGGGATCAGGAAACACCATATATTTT
CDR3: CASSLIGGSGNTIYF

V: TRBV5-4
J: TRBJ2-3
size: -
D: TRBD2
DNA: TGTGCCAGCAGCCTGAAGCTAGCGGGAGTTGCAGATACGCAGTATTTT
CDR3: CASSLKLAGVADTQYF

V: TRBV5-1
J: TRBJ1-3
size: -
D: -
DNA: TGCGCCAGCAGCTCCTCAGGGAAGGCTGGAAACACCATATATTTT
CDR3: CASSSSGKAGNTIYF

V: TRBV19
J: TRBJ1-1
size: once
D: -
DNA: TGTGCCAGTGCGTACAGGGTTGAAGCTTTCTTT
CDR3: CASAYRVEAFF

V: TRBV6-2/TRBV6-3
J: TRBJ2-5
size: -
D: TRBD2
DNA: TGTGCCAGCAGTTATGGAGGACTAGCGGGAGGCTCCCAAGAGACCCAGTACTTC
CDR3: CASSYGGLAGGSQETQYF

V: TRBV6-5
J: TRBJ1-2
size: -
D: -
DNA: TGTGCCAGCAGTATCTCAACTGTAACCCTTTATGGCTACACCTTC
CDR3: CASSISTVTLYGYTF

V: TRBV29-1
J: TRBJ2-1
size: -
D: TRBD2
DNA: TGCAGCGTTGATAGCGGGTACTCCTACAATGAGCAGTTCTTC
CDR3: CSVDSGYSYNEQFF

V: TRBV28
J: TRBJ1-3
size: -
D: -
DNA: TGTGCCAGCATAGACTCAGGGGAGCCTGGAAACACCATATATTTT
CDR3: CASIDSGEPGNTIYF

V: TRBV6-1
J: TRBJ2-6
size: few
D: TRBD1
DNA: TGTGCCAGCAGTGAGGACAGGGGGCGCAGAGGGGCCAACGTCCTGACTTTC
CDR3: CASSEDRGRRGANVLTF

V: TRBV30
J: TRBJ2-1
size: -
D: TRBD2
DNA: TGTGCCTGGAAGGGCGGGAGTTCCTACAATGAGCAGTTCTTC
CDR3: CAWKGGSSYNEQFF

V: TRBV19
J: TRBJ1-2
size: -
D: TRBD1
DNA: TGTGCCAGTAGTCCCCGGGGACAGGAGGTATATGGCTACACCTTC
CDR3: CASSPRGQEVYGYTF

V: TRBV30
J: TRBJ2-7
size: -
D: TRBD1
DNA: TGTGCCTGGAGTGTACCTGGTACAGGGGGGCACGAGCAGTACTTC
CDR3: CAWSVPGTGGHEQYF

V: TRBV5-5
J: TRBJ2-7
size: -
D: -
DNA: TGTGCCAGCAGCTTGGGCAGGGGCCCCTACGAGCAGTACTTC
CDR3: CASSLGRGPYEQYF

V: TRBV27
J: TRBJ1-1
size: -
D: -
DNA: TGTGCCAGCAGTTTAGGCCATGGCCCGATGAACACTGAAGCTTTCTTT
CDR3: CASSLGHGPMNTEAFF

V: TRBV27
J: TRBJ1-1
size: -
D: -
DNA: TGTGCCAGCAGTTTTGGCCTACAGCACACTGAAGCTTTCTTT
CDR3: CASSFGLQHTEAFF

V: TRBV10-3
J: TRBJ1-5
size: -
D: -
DNA: TGTGCCACCCAGAGGGAAAATAGCAATCAGCCCCAGCATTTT
CDR3: CATQRENSNQPQHF

V: TRBV7-9
J: TRBJ2-1
size: -
D: TRBD2
DNA: TGTGCCAGCAGCATCACTAGCGGGAGGGTAAATGAGCAGTTCTTC
CDR3: CASSITSGRVNEQFF

V: TRBV27
J: TRBJ2-7
size: -
D: TRBD1
DNA: TGTGCCAGCAGTTTAACAGGGGTAGGCGAGCAGTACTTC
CDR3: CASSLTGVGEQYF

V: TRBV9
J: TRBJ1-5
size: few
D: -
DNA: TGTGCCAGCAGCGCCGCGACAGGTCCCCAGCCCCAGCATTTT
CDR3: CASSAATGPQPQHF

V: TRBV30
J: TRBJ2-4
size: -
D: -
DNA: TGTGCCTGGAGTTCTCCCAGGGTGGGAGCCAAAAACATTCAGTACTTC
CDR3: CAWSSPRVGAKNIQYF

V: TRBV11-2
J: TRBJ2-7
size: -
D: -
DNA: TGTGCCAGCAGCCCACCCCAGGGAACTATCGGCGAGCAGTACTTC
CDR3: CASSPPQGTIGEQYF

V: TRBV6-5
J: TRBJ1-4
size: once
D: TRBD1
DNA: TGTGCCAGCAGTTATTTGCAGGGGGGCGAAAAACTGTTTTTT
CDR3: CASSYLQGGEKLFF

V: TRBV19
J: TRBJ1-5
size: -
D: -
DNA: TGTGCCAGTAGAAAGGGGGATAGCAATCAGCCCCAGCATTTT
CDR3: CASRKGDSNQPQHF

V: TRBV6-1
J: TRBJ1-5
size: -
D: -
DNA: TGTGCCAGCAGTGAAGTAATTAAGCCCCAGCATTTT
CDR3: CASSEVIKPQHF

V: TRBV6-4
J: TRBJ1-1
size: -
D: -
DNA: TGTGCCAGCAGTGACTCGGGAGTGAACACTGAAGCTTTCTTT
CDR3: CASSDSGVNTEAFF

V: TRBV5-1
J: TRBJ2-2
size: -
D: TRBD2
DNA: TGCGCCAGCACATTAGCGGGATCGAACACCGGGGAGCTGTTTTTT
CDR3: CASTLAGSNTGELFF

V: TRBV28
J: TRBJ2-5
size: -
D: -
DNA: TGTGCCAGCAGTTTATCCGGAGAGACCCAGTACTTC
CDR3: CASSLSGETQYF

V: TRBV5-1
J: TRBJ2-2
size: -
D: TRBD2
DNA: TGCGCCAGCAGCTTAGGACTAGCGGGAGATGGATCCGGGGAGCTGTTTTTT
CDR3: CASSLGLAGDGSGELFF

V: TRBV3-1/TRBV3-2
J: TRBJ2-7
size: -
D: -
DNA: TGTGCCAGCAGCCAAAAGGGGTACGAGCAGTACTTC
CDR3: CASSQKGYEQYF

V: TRBV29-1
J: TRBJ2-7
size: -
D: TRBD1
DNA: TGCAGCGTTGATAAGCGGACAGGTGCTGCCTACGAGCAGTACTTC
CDR3: CSVDKRTGAAYEQYF